The rows below give T cell receptor beta chains drawn from one sample of a study of T cell changes during pregnancy in multiple sclerosis. Produced via immunoSEQ multiplex PCR; TCRdb's table is partial and in-frame only. In the table there are under 75,000 clones, about 94% of which are singletons. This sample comprised CD8+ T cells from peripheral blood mononuclear cells, obtained in the second trimester of pregnancy. These receptors all come from a female donor with multiple sclerosis, enrolled in a pregnancy study. The CDR3 runs from the conserved cysteine through the conserved F or W. The D gene is left open where the match is weak. Clone size is stated in some rows and not others, as once, few, many or a class when expanded.

D gene	clone size	J gene	V gene	CDR3 DNA	CDR3 protein
TRBD2	.	TRBJ2-7	TRBV4-2	TGTGCCAGCAGCCAAGATTGGGTTGGGGGGGACTCCTACGAGCAGTACTTC	CASSQDWVGGDSYEQYF
.	.	TRBJ1-1	TRBV10-3	TGTGCCATCACCCCGTCTGGGCCAGGCACTGAAGCTTTCTTT	CAITPSGPGTEAFF
.	.	TRBJ2-1	TRBV5-5	TGTGCCAGCAGCTGGGCCAATGAGCAGTTCTTC	CASSWANEQFF
TRBD1	.	TRBJ2-7	TRBV27	TGTGCCAGCAGTCCGCAATCCGGGACAGGGTTCCACGAGCAGTACTTC	CASSPQSGTGFHEQYF
TRBD2	.	TRBJ2-2	TRBV4-2	TGTGCCAGCACCCCAATAGGGGAGGGCCCGAACACCGGGGAGCTGTTTTTT	CASTPIGEGPNTGELFF
TRBD1	.	TRBJ1-1	TRBV19	TGTGCCAGCGCGGGACAGGGGGGCACTGAAGCTTTCTTT	CASAGQGGTEAFF
TRBD1	.	TRBJ2-7	TRBV13	TGTGCCAGCAGCTTAGGGGACAGGGTTTACGAGCAGTACTTC	CASSLGDRVYEQYF
TRBD2	.	TRBJ2-1	TRBV25-1	TGTGCCAGCAGTGAACTAGCGGGATCCAGGCGCAATGAGCAGTTCTTC	CASSELAGSRRNEQFF
.	.	TRBJ2-1	TRBV5-3	TGTGCCAGAAGCGAGAGCGGAGGTGTTTACAATGAGCAGTTCTTC	CARSESGGVYNEQFF
.	.	TRBJ2-7	TRBV11-2	TGTGCCAGCAGCTTAGGGCCTCTTTCCTACGAGCAGTACTTC	CASSLGPLSYEQYF
.	once	TRBJ1-5	TRBV27	TGTGCCAGCAGTCGTTATAGCAATCAGCCCCAGCATTTT	CASSRYSNQPQHF
TRBD2	.	TRBJ2-7	TRBV4-2	TGTGCCAGCAGCCAAGATCTCGCACTAGCGGGAGGGATTAGCTCCTACGAGCAGTACTTC	CASSQDLALAGGISSYEQYF
TRBD2	.	TRBJ2-1	TRBV4-2	TGTGCCAGCAGCCCATCGATGGCCGGGACTAGCGAGGATGAGCAGTTCTTC	CASSPSMAGTSEDEQFF
TRBD2	.	TRBJ2-7	TRBV14	TGTGCCAGCAGCCAATTAGCGGGAGAGGCATCTTACGAGCAGTACTTC	CASSQLAGEASYEQYF
.	.	TRBJ2-3	TRBV9	TGTGCCAGCAGCGTAGAGGGGCTCCCCACAGATACGCAGTATTTT	CASSVEGLPTDTQYF
.	once	TRBJ1-4	TRBV30	TGTGCCTGTGAGGGTGAAAAACTGTTTTTT	CACEGEKLFF
.	.	TRBJ2-5	TRBV5-4	TGTGCCAGCAGCTTGGCCTTAGAGACCCAGTACTTC	CASSLALETQYF
TRBD1	once	TRBJ2-7	TRBV5-1	TGCGCCAGCAGACCTGGACAGGGACTTTCCTACGAGCAGTACTTC	CASRPGQGLSYEQYF
TRBD1	.	TRBJ2-7	TRBV9	TGTGCCAGCAGCGCCGGGACAGGGGGCTTACTGAGCTACGAGCAGTACTTC	CASSAGTGGLLSYEQYF
TRBD1	.	TRBJ2-7	TRBV11-2	TGTGCCAGCAGCTGGGGACAGGGGGCGACCTACGAGCAGTACTTC	CASSWGQGATYEQYF
.	.	TRBJ2-7	TRBV4-2	TGTGCCAGCAGCCATCCCGACTACTACGAGCAGTACTTC	CASSHPDYYEQYF
.	.	TRBJ2-7	TRBV28	TGTGCCAGCAGTTCTGGGCGGGACGGTCGAGAATACGAGCAGTACTTC	CASSSGRDGREYEQYF
TRBD2	few	TRBJ2-3	TRBV6-1	TGTGCCAGCAACGGACTAGACGGAGCAGATACGCAGTATTTT	CASNGLDGADTQYF
TRBD2	once	TRBJ2-5	TRBV4-2	TGTGCCAGCAGCCAAGATGGGCTAGCGGGAGGGCCCCAAGAGACCCAGTACTTC	CASSQDGLAGGPQETQYF
TRBD2	.	TRBJ2-5	TRBV6-1	TGTGCCAGCAGTGGGGGACTAGCGGGAGGAGAGACCCAGTACTTC	CASSGGLAGGETQYF
TRBD1	.	TRBJ2-4	TRBV13	TGTGCCAGCGGACCCACAGGGGGCGGTGAAAACATTCAGTACTTC	CASGPTGGGENIQYF
.	.	TRBJ1-1	TRBV15	TGTGCCGACCTCCCACGGGTGGGCACTGAAGCTTTCTTT	CADLPRVGTEAFF
.	once	TRBJ2-7	TRBV5-1	TGCGCCAGCAGCTTGGCGGTTTCCTACGAGCAGTACTTC	CASSLAVSYEQYF
.	.	TRBJ2-7	TRBV7-9	TGTGCCAGCAGCTTACCCCAGGGATTAGCGGCTTACGAGCAGTACTTC	CASSLPQGLAAYEQYF
.	.	TRBJ1-5	TRBV28	TGTGCCAGCAGTATACAGGTGGGCAATCAGCCCCAGCATTTT	CASSIQVGNQPQHF
TRBD1	.	TRBJ2-1	TRBV28	TGTGCCAGCAGTTTTAGGGCAGGGGGCGTCCACAATGAGCAGTTCTTC	CASSFRAGGVHNEQFF
.	once	TRBJ2-2	TRBV4-1	TGCGCCAGCAGCCAAGATTTGGGGAGCCTCGGCGGTGGACCCGGGGAGCTGTTTTTT	CASSQDLGSLGGGPGELFF
TRBD1	.	TRBJ2-5	TRBV13	TGTGCCAGCAGCGCCGCCAGGGGGCTAGAGACCCAGTACTTC	CASSAARGLETQYF
.	.	TRBJ2-2	TRBV2	TGTGCCAGCAGTGGGGAGTCCGGGGAGCTGTTTTTT	CASSGESGELFF
.	.	TRBJ2-5	TRBV7-9	TGTGCCAGCAGCTCCCCTCTCTCGGGAGAGACCCAGTACTTC	CASSSPLSGETQYF
TRBD2	.	TRBJ2-1	TRBV14	TGTGCCAGCAGCCAAGAATTGGGGACTAGCGGGAGTGAATACAATGAGCAGTTCTTC	CASSQELGTSGSEYNEQFF
TRBD2	.	TRBJ2-1	TRBV13	TGTGCCAGCAGCTTAGACGGTAGCGGGAGGGGCAATGAGCAGTTCTTC	CASSLDGSGRGNEQFF
.	.	TRBJ2-3	TRBV12-1	TGTGCCAGCAGCTTTGACCTACTAGCGACCAGCACAGATACGCAGTATTTT	CASSFDLLATSTDTQYF
TRBD2	.	TRBJ2-7	TRBV11-2	TGTGCCAGCAGCCCTCAGACTAGCGGGAGTTACGAGCAGTACTTC	CASSPQTSGSYEQYF
TRBD1	once	TRBJ2-7	TRBV5-1	TGCGCCAGCAGCTTGGGGACAGGGCCTTCCTACGAGCAGTACTTC	CASSLGTGPSYEQYF
.	.	TRBJ1-2	TRBV30	TGTGCCTCAAATGCGGGAGAGGATGGCTACACCTTC	CASNAGEDGYTF
TRBD1	.	TRBJ1-2	TRBV7-9	TGTGCCAGCAGCCTTGGACAGGGGACCAGCTATGGCTACACCTTC	CASSLGQGTSYGYTF
TRBD2	.	TRBJ2-7	TRBV30	TGTGCCTGGAGGTCCCCACTAGCGCGAGAGCAGTACTTC	CAWRSPLAREQYF
.	.	TRBJ2-2	TRBV12-1	TGTGCCAGCAGTCCCTTAGTCGCGAGCGGGGAGCTGTTTTTT	CASSPLVASGELFF
TRBD2	.	TRBJ2-1	TRBV7-9	TGTGCCAGCAGAGAGCGGGACTCCTACAATGAGCAGTTCTTC	CASRERDSYNEQFF